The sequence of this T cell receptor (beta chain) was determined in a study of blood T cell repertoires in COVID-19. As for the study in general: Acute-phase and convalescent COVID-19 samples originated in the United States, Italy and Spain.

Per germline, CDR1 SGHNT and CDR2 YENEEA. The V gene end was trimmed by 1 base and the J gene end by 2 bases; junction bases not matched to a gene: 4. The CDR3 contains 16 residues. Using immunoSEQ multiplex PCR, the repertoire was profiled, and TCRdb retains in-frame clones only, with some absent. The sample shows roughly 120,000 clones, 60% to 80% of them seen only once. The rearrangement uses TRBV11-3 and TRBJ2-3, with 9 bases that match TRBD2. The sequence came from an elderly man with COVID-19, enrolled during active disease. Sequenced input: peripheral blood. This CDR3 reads CASSLGSGSSTDTQYF. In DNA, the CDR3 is TGTGCCAGCAGCTTAGGTAGCGGGAGTTCCACAGATACGCAGTATTTT.